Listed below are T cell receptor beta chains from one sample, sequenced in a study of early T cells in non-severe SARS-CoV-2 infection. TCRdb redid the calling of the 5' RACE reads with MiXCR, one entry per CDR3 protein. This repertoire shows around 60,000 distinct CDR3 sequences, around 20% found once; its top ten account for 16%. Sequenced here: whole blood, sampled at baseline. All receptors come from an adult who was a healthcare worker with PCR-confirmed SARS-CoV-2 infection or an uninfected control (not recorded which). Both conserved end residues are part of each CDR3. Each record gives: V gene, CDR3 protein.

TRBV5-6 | CASSPVRGRGETQYF
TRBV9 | CASSVTTGTGKNSGANVLTF
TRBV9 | CASSVAPSSGNTIYF
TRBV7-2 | CASSLVWSTSGGIPEQFF
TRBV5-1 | CASSLAFGTASNTEAFF
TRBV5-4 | CASTFLNRGNYGYTF
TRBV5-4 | CASSSGQNYEQYF
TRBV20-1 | CSATTGDTQYF
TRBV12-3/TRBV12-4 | CASSLPGGGSFF
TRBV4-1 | CASSPTGQTTDTQYF
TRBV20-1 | CSARAGTNYGYTF
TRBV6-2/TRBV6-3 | CASSSRQGAYEQFF
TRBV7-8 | CASSLSPLYSYNEQFF
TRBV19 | CATVHDMGQPQHF
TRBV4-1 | CASSQVYRIDSNQPQHF
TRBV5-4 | CASAELAGVGEQYF
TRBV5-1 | CASSYRGIDGNTIYF
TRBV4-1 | CASSRSGGAVAKNIQYF
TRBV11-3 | CASSLFQAGYTGELFF
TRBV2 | CASSRQGLGDEQYF
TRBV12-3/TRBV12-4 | CASSPPGQGTKNIQYF
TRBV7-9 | CASSLSRATNEKLFF
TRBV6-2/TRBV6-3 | CASSYSTSGATDTQYF
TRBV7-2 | CGGRAGDFIGTQYF
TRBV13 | CATHTSGADTQYF
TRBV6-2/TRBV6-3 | CASSYGGSPDQPQHF
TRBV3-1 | CASSQGTVSYEQYF
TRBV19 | CASSFGSANEKLFF
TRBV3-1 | CASSHTAGTEQFF
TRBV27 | CASSFGFRTGELFF
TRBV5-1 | CASSTTGLFDEQYF
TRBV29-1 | CSSSDGVATEAFF
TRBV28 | CASSLSPGQNEQFF
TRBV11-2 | CASSLGVVDYGGPGETGANVLTF
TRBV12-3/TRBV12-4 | CASSPPGSTDTQYF
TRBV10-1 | CASSGDRVWSEQYF
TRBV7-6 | CASSPQGGPETQYF
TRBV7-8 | CASSLVSGGIGELFF
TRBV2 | CASSLQGAAYNEQFF
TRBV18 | CASSPSTGLNTEAFF
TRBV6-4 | CASSQGSPGANVLTF